This T cell receptor (beta chain) was profiled in a study of OX40 agonist ivuxolimab in advanced cancers. A remark on this clone: Its antigen is currently unknown.

Method: immunoSEQ multiplex PCR; TCRdb's copy keeps in-frame clones and lacks some. The sample shows over 55,000 clones, 84% of them seen only once. Findings and caveats of the study: There were, on average, more expanded clones in CD8+ T cells than in CD4+.

Trimming shortened V by 3 bases and J by 2 bases, and 8 bases separated the two germline ends. CDR1 and CDR2 from the germline V gene are LNHDA and SQIVND (reference sequence). The CDR3 extends over 13 amino acids. The genes are TRBV19 and TRBJ2-7; D might be TRBD2 (5 bases). This specimen consisted of CD4+ or CD8+ T cells sorted from blood, obtained in a trial of the OX40 agonist ivuxolimab. The receptor comes from an adult with an advanced solid tumor such as melanoma, head and neck, liver or kidney cancer. The CDR3 here is CASSIGITYEQYF. In nucleotides, the CDR3 is TGTGCCAGTAGTATCGGGATAACCTACGAGCAGTACTTC.